A selection of T cell receptor beta chains follows, all from one sample in a study of T cells after yellow fever vaccination. Each CDR3 protein is one row after TCRdb ran MiXCR on the 5' RACE reads. The sample contains under 250,000 distinct CDR3 sequences, 6.5% to 8.5% of which appear only once. The sequences come from CD4+ T cells sorted from PBMCs, collected 15 days after the yellow fever booster vaccination. These receptors originate from a young man who received the YFV17D yellow fever vaccine. The CDR3 runs from the conserved cysteine through the conserved F or W. D genes are given only for firm matches. Expanded clones get a size class; other rows say once, few or many, or leave the size out.

j_call clone_size d_call v_call cdr3_nt cdr3_aa
TRBJ2-5 few NA TRBV20-1 TGCAGTGCTAGATCGGACAACCAAGAGACCCAGTACTTC CSARSDNQETQYF
TRBJ1-1 few NA TRBV14 TGTGCCAGCAGCCACGGACGGACTCAAGCTTTCTTT CASSHGRTQAFF
TRBJ2-3 few TRBD2 TRBV28 TGTGCCAGCAGGAGTTTTAGCGGGAGCGGTAGCACAGATACGCAGTATTTT CASRSFSGSGSTDTQYF
TRBJ2-5 many NA TRBV20-1 TGCAGTGCACCGGAAGGGTTCCAAGAGACCCAGTACTTC CSAPEGFQETQYF
TRBJ1-2 few NA TRBV5-1 TGCGCCAGCAGCTTGCATGACCTCTATGGCTACACCTTC CASSLHDLYGYTF
TRBJ2-3 few TRBD1 TRBV5-4 TGTGCCAGCAGGGGGACAGGTGGGACAGATACGCAGTATTTT CASRGTGGTDTQYF
TRBJ2-7 NA NA TRBV12-3/TRBV12-4 TGTGCCAGCAGTAGAATTCCTCGACGGAGCTCCTACGAGCAGTACTTC CASSRIPRRSSYEQYF
TRBJ2-7 few NA TRBV7-2 TGTGCCAGCAGCATGGGGCTAAACTACTACGAGCAGTACTTC CASSMGLNYYEQYF
TRBJ2-5 NA TRBD1 TRBV27 TGTGCCAGCAGTTTCCAGGGACAGGCTGGAGGGACCCAGTACTTC CASSFQGQAGGTQYF
TRBJ2-7 few TRBD2 TRBV7-9 TGTGCCAGCAGCTCCGGCAGCGGGAGCTACGAGCAGTACTTC CASSSGSGSYEQYF
TRBJ2-2 few TRBD2 TRBV19 TGTGCCAGTAGTATAACTAGCGGAGTCACCGGGGAGCTGTTTTTT CASSITSGVTGELFF
TRBJ2-1 few TRBD2 TRBV20-1 TGCAGTGCTGCGACCCCGACTAGCGGGAGGATTACGTCCTACAATGAGCAGTTCTTC CSAATPTSGRITSYNEQFF
TRBJ2-1 NA NA TRBV7-2 TGTGCCAGCAGCTTAGTTGGCGGGCCATCCTACAATGAGCAGTTCTTC CASSLVGGPSYNEQFF
TRBJ2-1 few NA TRBV20-1 TGCAGTGCTACCGCAGGAGCGGGTCCCTACAATGAGCAGTTCTTC CSATAGAGPYNEQFF
TRBJ2-3 few NA TRBV4-1 TGCGCCAGCAGCCAAAAGGGGCGTTTGGTAGCGGATAAAGATACGCAGTATTTT CASSQKGRLVADKDTQYF
TRBJ2-6 few TRBD1 TRBV11-1 TGTGCCAGCAGCTTACGTGGGACAGGGGGCTCTGGGGCCAACGTCCTGACTTTC CASSLRGTGGSGANVLTF